This entry lists 12 T cell receptor beta chains sequenced from one sample in a study of blood T cells in healthy people across ages. Primers used in a second PCR of roughly 6 to 12 cycles were a sample-barcoded 5' primer and a J-beta primer mix. TCRdb reprocessed the 5' RACE reads via MiXCR and lists one record per CDR3 protein. This table holds fewer than 2,000,000 distinct CDR3 sequences, about 35% found once. The specimen was blood. The source of these receptors is a woman aged 25 to 45 in good health.

This clonotype appeared a few times. V usage is TRBV5-1 and J usage is TRBJ2-1, with TRBD1 matching over 10 bases. The J call may not be correct, given that the DNA end is closer to TRBJ2-7. Germline V gene sequence: CDR1 SGHRS, CDR2 YFSETQ. The CDR3 is 15 residues long. CDR3 nucleotide sequence: TGCGCCAGCAGCTTGAGACAGGGGGCCCTCAATGAGCAGTACTTC. It encodes CASSLRQGALNEQYF.

The chain links TRBV18 to TRBJ1-5; 10 bases are shared with TRBD1. This CDR3 spans 18 amino acids. V shed 4 bases and J 2 bases; nucleotides not matched to a gene: 11. Per germline, CDR1 KGHSH and CDR2 LQKENI. DNA of the CDR3: TGTGCCAGCTCACAAAGAAGGGACAGGGGAATAGGCAATCAGCCCCAGCATTTT. Translation: CASSQRRDRGIGNQPQHF.

This chain joins TRBV24-1 and TRBJ1-1, with D maybe TRBD1 (5 bases). Germline V gene data show CDR1 as KGHDR and CDR2 as SFDVKD. This CDR3 has 14 residues. V lost 1 base and J 11 bases, leaving 16 bases between the germline ends. CDR3 nucleotide sequence: TGTGCCACCAGTGATTTCAGGGCAGGGTGGGGCGCTTTCTTT. It specifies CATSDFRAGWGAFF.

This sequence joins TRBV20-1 and TRBJ2-1; 10 bases map to TRBD2. Trimming at V came to 5 bases and at J to 13 bases, leaving 14 bases not matched to a gene. The CDR3 contains 14 residues. CDR1 and CDR2 from the germline V gene are DFQATT and SNEGSKA (reference sequence). CDR3 nucleotide sequence: TGCAGTGCTGGAGGGGCTAGCGGGGGTCCCAATCAGTTCTTC. Its translation is CSAGGASGGPNQFF.

This clonotype was picked up a small number of times. V is TRBV15 and J is TRBJ1-2, with D tentatively TRBD1 (6 bases). Germline V gives CDR1 LNHNV, CDR2 YYDKDF (reference sequence). This CDR3 has 15 residues. V was clipped by 3 bases and J by 4 bases, with 15 bases between them. CDR3 coding DNA: TGTGCCACCAGCAGTGCAGCGACAGGTCGCTATGGCTACACCTTC. This translates into CATSSAATGRYGYTF.

The CDR3 loop is CASSEVLFTGEQFF. DNA for the CDR3: TGTGCCAGCAGTGAAGTTCTTTTCACCGGCGAGCAGTTCTTC. The chain recombines TRBV6-1 with TRBJ2-1, with D unresolved. With 1 base removed from V and 10 bases from J, the gap between germline ends came to 14 bases. Germline V CDR1 and CDR2: MNHNS, SASEGT. This CDR3 contains 14 residues.

At least ten counts were recorded for this clonotype. The V gene is TRBV10-3, the J gene TRBJ1-5, with D possibly TRBD1 on 6 matching bases. V lost 10 bases and J 9 bases, leaving 25 bases between the germline ends. The CDR3 covers 15 residues. Germline V gene data show CDR1 as ENHRY and CDR2 as SYGVKD. The CDR3 coding sequence is TGTGCCACCGCCCCAGAACAGGGCCGCGGGGTGCCCCAGCATTTT. Translation: CATAPEQGRGVPQHF.

This clonotype was recorded a few times. This rearrangement joins TRBV20-1 to TRBJ1-1; D unclear. The V gene lost 3 bases and the J gene lost 6 bases, with 14 bases spanning the gap. Germline V gene sequence: CDR1 DFQATT, CDR2 SNEGSKA (reference sequence). This CDR3 region has 13 residues. The DNA of the CDR3 is TGCAGTGCTAGGACGGGCCTTGACGCTGAAGCTTTCTTT. Its translation: CSARTGLDAEAFF.

In the case of this clonotype: A read error may be the cause here, since a much bigger clone is one base away. The rearrangement links TRBV27 to TRBJ1-1, with TRBD1 identical over 8 bases. CDR1 is MNHEY and CDR2 is SMNVEV in the germline V gene (reference sequence). Trimming removed 3 bases from V and 7 bases from J; junction bases left unmatched: 4. The CDR3 is made up of 13 amino acids. In DNA, the CDR3 is TGTGCCAGCAGTTTCGCAGGGGGCGGTGAAGCTTTCTTT. Amino acid sequence: CASSFAGGGEAFF.

The J gene is TRBJ1-5, the V gene TRBV20-1; TRBD1 matches at 7 bases. The CDR3 consists of 15 residues. Trimming removed 3 bases from V and 2 bases from J; junction bases left unmatched: 7. Germline V gene data show CDR1 as DFQATT and CDR2 as SNEGSKA (reference sequence). CDR3 DNA sequence: TGCAGTGCTAGTGATCCAGGGGGAGGCAATCAGCCCCAGCATTTT. Its translation is CSASDPGGGNQPQHF.

This clonotype was counted only a few times. The CDR3 spells CASSLVRPPRREKLFF. As DNA, the CDR3 is TGTGCCAGCAGCTTAGTAAGACCTCCTCGTAGAGAAAAACTGTTTTTT. The genes are TRBV7-8 and TRBJ1-4; D ambiguous. This CDR3 contains 16 residues. Trimming took 1 base from V and 8 from J, leaving 17 bases between them. In germline, CDR1 is SGHVS, CDR2 FQNEAQ.

The V gene is TRBV24-1, the J gene TRBJ2-3; 13 bases line up with TRBD2. The trim removed 5 bases at V and 4 bases at J, leaving 2 bases unmatched. Germline values: CDR1 KGHDR, CDR2 SFDVKD. The CDR3 spans 15 residues. The DNA of the CDR3 is TGTGCCACCAGTGGGACTAGCGGGAGTGCAGATACGCAGTATTTT. This codes for CATSGTSGSADTQYF.